The TCR beta chain under discussion was sequenced for a study of OX40 agonist ivuxolimab in advanced cancers. In terms of the full investigation: Ivuxolimab was an agonistic, fully human IgG2 monoclonal antibody directed against OX40 (CD134), a costimulatory receptor. Among the roughly 50 dose-escalation patients, around 20 had hepatocellular carcinoma, around 15 melanoma, 9 renal cell carcinoma and 9 head and neck cancer. The monotherapy dose-escalation portion (N ≈ 52 patients) of the phase I ivuxolimab trial is reported in the paper. In the dose-escalation cohort, more than 75% of patients were male, and the mean age was roughly 60 years, with a range of roughly 20 to 85. Partial responses occurred in three dose-escalation patients, of whom one had hepatocellular carcinoma and two had cutaneous melanoma. Peripheral TCRbeta sequencing aimed to test whether ivuxolimab altered TCR sequence diversity and caused clonal T-cell expansion. Prior anti-PD-1, anti-PD-L1 or anti-CTLA-4 therapy was permitted, and checkpoint inhibitors had been received by around 40% of dose-escalation patients. Intravenous ivuxolimab was administered to patients every 2 weeks at six dose levels: 0.01, 0.1, 0.3, 1.5, 3 and 10 mg/kg. General findings and caveats noted by the study authors: At doses from 0.1 to 3.0 mg/kg, clonal expansion was seen in both CD4+ and CD8+ blood T cells between baseline and week 6. The antigen specificity of the peripheral T cells that underwent clonal expansion was not determined. After ivuxolimab, expanded clones were on average more numerous among CD8+ T cells than among CD4+ T cells. Low levels of normalized T-cell clonal expansion were also seen in some patients who did not respond. In partial responders in the 0.1-3.0 mg/kg groups, normalized peripheral clonal expansion was found to be among the lowest, especially among CD8+ T cells.

Patients with autoimmune disease history or receiving systemic immunosuppression were excluded from the trial. Peripheral blood for TCR sequencing was collected from all dose cohorts at baseline, on cycle 4 day 1, and on cycle 7 day 1. Samples were obtained from an open-label, multicenter, first-in-human phase I dose-escalation trial of ivuxolimab. Adults with locally advanced or metastatic melanoma, renal cell carcinoma, hepatocellular carcinoma or head and neck squamous cell carcinoma were enrolled in the trial. Before TCR sequencing, CD4+ and CD8+ T cells were separately sorted from peripheral blood. To note about this clone: Its target antigen remains unknown. Base qualities were left out, and no much larger clone turns up one base away.

To sequence the TCRbeta CDR3 region, genomic DNA was isolated from the sorted cells. The immunoSEQ Assay was used for sequencing of TCRbeta CDR3 regions. What TCRdb holds here is the immuneACCESS table cut down to in-frame rearrangements. Part of the clones is not present; checked against another copy, under half of the missing clones reflect an unresolved V gene, and the others are unexplained. Within this sample are 50,000 to 55,000 clones, with over 75% of them counted one time only. About 0.69% of the sample rests with the top ten. The CDR3 goes from the cysteine to the phenylalanine over 15 residues. Of the read, only the CDR3 DNA is kept; its 45 bases are in frame from base 1. From the germline V gene, CDR1 is MNHNS and CDR2 is SASEGT. The germline V end is reduced by 6 bases and the J end by 6 bases; junction bases left unmatched: 12.

The source of this sequence is an adult with an advanced solid tumor such as melanoma, head and neck, liver or kidney cancer. The rearrangement combines TRBV6-1 with TRBJ2-3; a stretch of 7 junction bases matches TRBD1. The sample in question was CD4+ or CD8+ T cells sorted from blood, obtained in a trial of the OX40 agonist ivuxolimab. The CDR3 region reads CASRSGQGVWDTQYF. The DNA is as follows: TGTGCCAGCAGGTCGGGTCAGGGGGTGTGGGATACGCAGTATTTT.